Below are 21 T cell receptor beta chains sequenced from a single sample in a study of CD8 T cells in ankylosing spondylitis. MiXCR, run by TCRdb on the 5' RACE reads, gives a single entry per CDR3 protein. This sample has about 250,000 distinct CDR3 sequences; about 10% occur once, and the top ten carry approximately 2.5%. The source material was blood, either unsorted or a sorted T cell fraction (not recorded which). These receptors were obtained from a male donor with ankylosing spondylitis or in good health (not recorded which).

This clonotype was counted only a few times. The CDR3: CASSQVFDSGAPYEQYF. The CDR3 nucleotides read TGTGCCAGCAGCCAAGTGTTCGATAGCGGGGCTCCCTACGAGCAGTACTTC. The V gene is TRBV3-1, the J gene TRBJ2-7; 8 bases align to TRBD2. Germline assignment: CDR1 LGHDT and CDR2 YNNKEL (reference sequence). The V gene end was trimmed by 1 base and the J gene end by 2 bases; junction bases not matched to a gene: 10. The CDR3 spans 17 residues.

V usage is TRBV20-1 and J usage is TRBJ2-7; maybe TRBD2 (5 bases). The CDR3 runs to 13 residues. In germline, CDR1 is DFQATT, CDR2 SNEGSKA (reference sequence). The germline V and J ends were trimmed by 5 bases and 3 bases, with 14 bases remaining between them. The chain's CDR3 is CSAFEGSNYEQYF. In DNA form, the CDR3 reads TGCAGTGCTTTTGAGGGCTCCAACTACGAGCAGTACTTC.

This clonotype was picked up many times. V is TRBV15 and J is TRBJ2-1; 8 nucleotides align to TRBD2. V lost 0 bases to trimming and J lost 6 bases; unmatched junction nucleotides: 7. The CDR3 has 16 amino acids. Germline V gene data show CDR1 as LNHNV and CDR2 as YYDKDF (reference sequence). CDR3 protein: CATSREGAGGLNEQFF. Here the CDR3 DNA reads TGTGCCACCAGCAGAGAGGGGGCGGGGGGTCTCAATGAGCAGTTCTTC.

This clonotype was observed at least ten times. The rearrangement links TRBV4-2 to TRBJ2-1; D unclear. V lost 1 base and J lost 0, with 10 bases in between. The CDR3 covers 16 residues. The germline V gene encodes CDR1 LGHNA and CDR2 YNFKEQ. CDR3 coding DNA: TGTGCCAGCAGCCAAGTAGGCGGTAGCTCCTACAATGAGCAGTTCTTC. Protein sequence: CASSQVGGSSYNEQFF.

This clonotype was picked up many times. The chain has TRBV6-1 and TRBJ1-5, with 8 bases fitting TRBD1. The CDR3 covers 15 residues. Germline CDR1 MNHNS, CDR2 SASEGT. The V and J ends lost 6 bases and 0 bases, in that order; junction bases with no gene match: 4. CDR3 coding DNA: TGTGCCAGCAGCCGCGGGACAGGTAGCAATCAGCCCCAGCATTTT. This gives the protein CASSRGTGSNQPQHF.

The sample holds a few counts of this clonotype. This chain connects TRBV11-2 to TRBJ1-3; 7 bases agree with TRBD1. Trimming removed 5 bases from V and 0 bases from J; junction bases left unmatched: 4. The length of the CDR3 is 15 residues. Germline V gives CDR1 SGHAT, CDR2 FQNNGV. The CDR3 DNA is TGTGCCAGCAGCATACAGGGGTACTCTGGAAACACCATATATTTT. Its translation: CASSIQGYSGNTIYF.

There are many counts of this clonotype. The chain joins TRBV12-3 or TRBV12-4 to TRBJ1-4; 8 bases agree with TRBD1. J gave up 8 bases and V 7 bases, and 9 bases lay outside the gene matches. This CDR3 spans 14 amino acids. The CDR3 protein is CASTVDRGHEKLFF. In nucleotides, the CDR3 is TGTGCCAGCACTGTTGACAGGGGACACGAAAAACTGTTTTTT.

This clonotype was observed at least ten times. The genes are TRBV30 and TRBJ1-4; D not certain. CDR3 size: 15 residues. The V and J ends lost 0 bases and 0 bases respectively, with 8 bases between them. CDR1 and CDR2 (germline): GTSNPN, SVGIG (reference sequence). In DNA, the CDR3 is TGTGCCTGGAGTGTATTCCAAACAACTAATGAAAAACTGTTTTTT. Protein sequence: CAWSVFQTTNEKLFF.

The gene calls are TRBV18 and TRBJ2-3; no firm D call. V gave up 2 bases and J gave up 0 bases, with 12 bases separating them. This CDR3 has 16 residues. In germline, CDR1 is KGHSH, CDR2 LQKENI. The CDR3: CASSPMGSTSTDTQYF. CDR3 DNA sequence: TGTGCCAGCTCACCAATGGGCAGTACTAGCACAGATACGCAGTATTTT. Together with reference TRBV18 and TRBJ2-3, the CDR3 gives the full variable domain: NAGVMQNPRHLVRRRGQEARLRCSPMKGHSHVYWYRQLPEEGLKFMVYLQKENIIDESGMPKERFSAEFPKEGPSILRIQQVVRGDSAAYFCASSPMGSTSTDTQYFGPGTRLTVL.

CDR3 loop: CASSPFVSGGEKLFF. CDR3 in DNA: TGTGCCAGCTCACCATTCGTGTCCGGGGGTGAAAAACTGTTTTTT. The chain links TRBV18 to TRBJ1-4; D perhaps matches TRBD1 (5 bases). Deletions cut 2 bases from V and 7 bases from J, with 14 bases between. The CDR3 totals 15 residues. CDR1 and CDR2 (germline): KGHSH, LQKENI.

At least ten counts were recorded for this clonotype. This chain links TRBV2 with TRBJ2-3; maybe TRBD1 (6 bases). The CDR3 has 16 residues. Per the germline V gene, CDR1 is SNHLY and CDR2 is FYNNEI. Deletions cut 4 bases from V and 2 bases from J, with 16 bases between. The CDR3: CASSGTAIPITDTQYF. Written as DNA, the CDR3 is TGTGCCAGCAGTGGGACAGCCATACCTATCACAGATACGCAGTATTTT.

The chain uses TRBV12-5 and TRBJ2-2; 10 bases fit TRBD1. Per the germline V gene, CDR1 is LGHNT and CDR2 is FRNRAP. After removal of 6 bases from V and 6 bases from J, the junction contained 7 bases not matched to a gene. The CDR3 runs to 15 residues. The CDR3 spells CASGLGQGNAGELFF. In DNA, the CDR3 is TGTGCTAGTGGCCTGGGACAGGGGAATGCCGGGGAGCTGTTTTTT.

This clonotype was seen repeatedly, ten times or more. The J gene is TRBJ1-1, the V gene TRBV12-3 or TRBV12-4; 8 bases are a match to TRBD1. This CDR3 spans 14 amino acids. V lost 5 bases and J lost 3; bases outside the gene matches: 5. This CDR3 reads CASSMTGVDTEAFF. CDR3 coding DNA: TGTGCCAGCAGTATGACAGGGGTGGACACTGAAGCTTTCTTT.

This clonotype occurred many times. V gene TRBV7-2 combines with J gene TRBJ1-2; tentative D call: TRBD1 (6 bases). There are 14 residues in the CDR3. V was clipped by 5 bases and J by 4 bases, with 14 bases between them. Germline V gene data show CDR1 as SGHTA and CDR2 as FQGNSA. For the CDR3, the DNA is TGTGCCAGCAGCCCCTTTGGGGGGCCCTATGGCTACACCTTC. It codes for CASSPFGGPYGYTF.

This clonotype was counted ten times or more. The chain is built from TRBV5-6 and TRBJ1-1, with D uncertain. CDR3 length: 12 residues. V gave up 0 bases and J gave up 2 bases, with 2 bases separating them. Germline V lookup: CDR1 SGHDT, CDR2 YYEEEE. CDR3 region: CASSLVNTEAFF. CDR3 nucleotides: TGTGCCAGCAGCTTGGTTAACACTGAAGCTTTCTTT.

Worth noting for this clonotype: This may be a read error, as it is one base from a much larger clone. The rearrangement links TRBV5-6 to TRBJ1-2, with unresolved D. There are 15 residues in the CDR3. Germline lookup yields CDR1 SGHDT and CDR2 YYEEEE. DNA of the CDR3: TGTGCCAGCAGCTCCTCCACGGGCCGTAACTGTGGCTACACCTTC. This encodes CASSSSTGRNCGYTF.

This clonotype occurred a few times. The rearrangement links TRBV27 to TRBJ1-2; D unresolved. This CDR3 is built from 14 residues. Trimming cost V 4 bases and J 4 bases, with 13 bases left between them. CDR1 is MNHEY, CDR2 SMNVEV, per germline (reference sequence). Here the CDR3 DNA reads TGTGCCAGCAGTTCCGTCGGGTTTCCCTATGGCTACACCTTC. Protein product: CASSSVGFPYGYTF.

This clonotype was observed a few times. V gene TRBV29-1 combines with J gene TRBJ2-3; D perhaps matches TRBD1 (5 bases). The germline gives CDR1 SQVTM, CDR2 ANQGSEA. V dropped 8 bases and J dropped 4 bases, with 13 bases sitting between them. The CDR3 has 12 residues. In nucleotides, the CDR3 is TGCAGCACGGGCCTAGGGGCAGATACGCAGTATTTT. Translation gives CSTGLGADTQYF.

This clonotype was seen at least ten times. The chain couples TRBV14 to TRBJ2-5, with D uncertain. Trimming took 4 bases from V and 7 from J, leaving 13 bases between them. The germline V gene encodes CDR1 SGHDN and CDR2 FVKESK. This CDR3 has 13 residues. The CDR3 DNA sequence: TGTGCCAGCAGCCGGTTTAGTTCAGGGACCCAGTACTTC. Amino acids: CASSRFSSGTQYF.

This clonotype was seen at least ten times. The CDR3 bases are TGCGCCAGCACCACAGAGCTCGAGCAGTTCTTC. As protein: CASTTELEQFF. V gene TRBV5-1 combines with J gene TRBJ2-1; D is ambiguous. The CDR3 consists of 11 residues. Germline assignment: CDR1 SGHRS and CDR2 YFSETQ. The ends were cut back, 6 bases at V and 10 bases at J, with 11 bases in the middle.

At least ten counts were recorded for this clonotype. The chain is built from TRBV20-1 and TRBJ1-1, with D possibly TRBD1 on 6 matching bases. The CDR3 has 15 residues. Germline loops: CDR1 DFQATT, CDR2 SNEGSKA (reference sequence). V lost 0 bases to trimming and J lost 10 bases, with 21 bases between them. CDR3 region: CSAREGGDSTKGAFF. In nucleotides, the CDR3 is TGCAGTGCTAGAGAAGGGGGAGACTCCACTAAAGGAGCTTTCTTT.